This T cell receptor (beta chain) was sequenced during a study of T cell changes during pregnancy in multiple sclerosis. The CDR3 is 13 residues long. V gave up 0 bases and J gave up 5 bases, with 7 bases separating them. In germline, CDR1 is MNHNS, CDR2 SASEGT. TCRdb's table, derived via immunoSEQ multiplex PCR, lists solely in-frame clones and lacks some. The data contain tens of thousands of clones, roughly 89% of them singletons. A few counts support this clone. This clonotype was sampled from a female donor in good health, enrolled as a control in a pregnancy study. The specimen was peripheral blood, collected after pregnancy. V is TRBV6-1 and J is TRBJ1-2, with D maybe TRBD1 (5 bases). The CDR3 nucleotides are TGTGCCAGCAGTGAAGCCCCAGGGTATGGCTACACCTTC. This gives the protein CASSEAPGYGYTF.